This TCR beta chain was recovered during a study of CD8 T cells in Susac syndrome. This clonotype has just a few counts. TCR beta from blood CD8+ and CD4+ T cells was sequenced. The patients serving as multiple sclerosis controls were treatment-naive. They had stable or active relapsing-remitting disease and fulfilled revised McDonald criteria. TEMRA cells underwent FACS enrichment and CD8+ and CD4+ T cells underwent negative isolation. With random hexamers, reverse transcription was performed on about 0.5 to 1 ug of RNA. One entry per CDR3 protein, called by TCRdb with MiXCR from the immunoSEQ multiplex PCR reads. The table shows around 270,000 distinct CDR3 sequences, with 65% to 90% occurring only once. Sequencing input: CD8+ T cells from PBMCs. The sequence derives from a human donor with multiple sclerosis.

The CDR3 sequence: CASSRKWTTTAEAFF. CDR3 in DNA: TGTGCCAGCAGTCGGAAATGGACGACGACGGCTGAAGCTTTCTTT. The gene calls are TRBV6-1 and TRBJ1-1; D is unresolved. Germline CDR1 and CDR2: MNHNS and SASEGT. The CDR3 contains 15 residues. Trimming took 5 bases from V and 6 from J, leaving 19 bases between them.